The clone carrying this TCR beta chain was detected once. What it binds is not known. The source of the sample is a study of OX40 agonist ivuxolimab in advanced cancers. CDR1 and CDR2 from the germline V gene are SGHRS and YFSETQ. CDR3 length: 15 residues. The ends were cut back, 2 bases at V and 2 bases at J, with 13 bases in the middle. Whole-study results and caveats: Antigen specificity remained undetermined for the expanded peripheral T cells.

The table came from immunoSEQ multiplex PCR; TCRdb's copy has only in-frame clones and leaves some out. This table has 40,000 to 45,000 clones, 80% appearing once. The source was CD4+ or CD8+ T cells sorted from blood, collected in a trial of the OX40 agonist ivuxolimab. This TCR was recovered from an adult with an advanced solid tumor such as melanoma, head and neck, liver or kidney cancer. The chain joins TRBV5-1 to TRBJ1-1; a possible D gene is TRBD1 (5 bases). CDR3 protein: CASSFFQGSNTEAFF. In DNA form, the CDR3 reads TGCGCCAGCAGCTTCTTCCAGGGCTCAAACACTGAAGCTTTCTTT.